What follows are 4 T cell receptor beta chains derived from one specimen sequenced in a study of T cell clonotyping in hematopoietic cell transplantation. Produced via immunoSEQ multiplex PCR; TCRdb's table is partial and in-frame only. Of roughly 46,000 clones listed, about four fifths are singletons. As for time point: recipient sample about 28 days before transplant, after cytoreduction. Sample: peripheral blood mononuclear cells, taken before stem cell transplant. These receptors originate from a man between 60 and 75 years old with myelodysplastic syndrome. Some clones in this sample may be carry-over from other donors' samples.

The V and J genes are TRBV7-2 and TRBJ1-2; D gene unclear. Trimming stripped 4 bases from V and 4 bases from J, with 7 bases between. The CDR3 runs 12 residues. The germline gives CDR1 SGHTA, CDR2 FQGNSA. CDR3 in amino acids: CASSSDFYGYTF. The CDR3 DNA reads TGTGCCAGCAGCTCGGACTTCTATGGCTACACCTTC.

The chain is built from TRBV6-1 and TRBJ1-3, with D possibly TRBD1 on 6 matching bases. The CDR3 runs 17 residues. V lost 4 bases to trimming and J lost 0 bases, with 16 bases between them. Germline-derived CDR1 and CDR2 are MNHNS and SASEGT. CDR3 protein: CASSGTGQMFSGNTIYF. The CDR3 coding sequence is TGTGCCAGCAGTGGGACGGGACAAATGTTCTCTGGAAACACCATATATTTT.

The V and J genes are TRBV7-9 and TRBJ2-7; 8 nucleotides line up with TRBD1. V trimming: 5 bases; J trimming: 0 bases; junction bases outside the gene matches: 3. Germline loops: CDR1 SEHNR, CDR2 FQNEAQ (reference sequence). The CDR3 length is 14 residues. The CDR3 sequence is CASSQGASSYEQYF. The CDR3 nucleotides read TGTGCCAGCAGCCAGGGGGCTAGCTCCTACGAGCAGTACTTC.

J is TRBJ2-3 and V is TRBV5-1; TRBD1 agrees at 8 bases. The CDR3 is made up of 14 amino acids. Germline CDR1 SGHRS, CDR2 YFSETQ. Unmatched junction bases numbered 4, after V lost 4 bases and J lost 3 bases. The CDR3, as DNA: TGCGCCAGCAGCCTCGGGGACAGGACAGATACGCAGTATTTT. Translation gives CASSLGDRTDTQYF.